The sequence of this TCR beta chain was determined in a study of STAT5B mutations in CD4+ large granular lymphocyte leukemia. Study-wide context: Among healthy donors, a particular HLA allele went with more CDR3 'QG' motifs.

General observations from the study: Compared with healthy controls (2/35), patient top clones favored TRBV06 (8/27). Higher CD4+ than CD8+ T-LGLL clonality might reflect small sample size.

The V gene end was trimmed by 10 bases and the J gene end by 1 base; junction bases not matched to a gene: 8. Per the germline V gene, CDR1 is LNHDA and CDR2 is SQIVND (reference sequence). This CDR3 spans 15 amino acids. On this clone itself: Its antigen is not identified.

This was a survey-level run. Here immunoSEQ multiplex PCR was the method, and the copy in TCRdb shows in-frame clones only, minus some. The sample lists 31,000 or so clones; roughly 77% were seen once. Sequencing input: CD4+ T cells from blood buffy coats. The chain uses TRBV19 and TRBJ2-3; TRBD2 aligns across 10 bases. The clonotype comes from a human donor in good health. CDR3 DNA: TGTGCCACGGCCGGCGGGACTAGCGGCACAGATACGCAGTATTTT. Translation: CATAGGTSGTDTQYF.